There are a few counts of the clone carrying this TCR beta chain. What it recognizes is unknown. The CDR3 has 15 amino acids. V was shortened by 5 bases and J by 13 bases, with 24 bases between the two germline ends. Germline V CDR1 and CDR2: SGHRS, YFSETQ. Disease duration was under 3 months in the ophthalmopathy patients, who also had a Clinical Activity Score of at least 3 and a NOSPECS grade of at least 4. This entry belongs to a study of T cells in Graves' hyperthyroidism and ophthalmopathy. RNA transcripts provided the source from which TCR beta CDR3 regions were amplified. The HTBI primer set served for first-round RT-PCR of the TCR CDR3. TCRdb re-derived calls from the multiplex PCR reads in MiXCR, one entry per CDR3 protein. The profile shows about 640,000 distinct CDR3 sequences, 20% to 25% of them singletons. Study-level results: In the analysis, a 13 V-J model separated ophthalmopathy from stable hyperthyroidism. Progression to ophthalmopathy was predicted a median of roughly 6.5 months early.

The sequence derives from a man aged 25-40 years with Graves' ophthalmopathy. Sequencing was carried out using blood. The chain uses TRBV5-1 and TRBJ2-2; D is possibly TRBD1 (5 bases). CDR3 protein: CASRPDPTKGLGLFF. The CDR3 DNA is TGCGCCAGCAGGCCGGACCCCACAAAGGGGTTGGGGCTGTTTTTT.